The 30 T cell receptor beta chains presented below share a single source sample, sequenced in a study of blood T cell repertoires in COVID-19 (dated by TCRdb to 2018 to 2020). Libraries came from the immunoSEQ multiplex PCR assay. TCRdb re-hosts the immuneACCESS table, in-frame sequences only. Its copies lack some clones; in the studies checked, an unresolved V gene accounts for under half of them, and the cause for the rest is not known. This sample has approximately 100,000 clones in its table, and more than 80% of those were observed once. The top ten constitute 10% of the sample. Sequencing used peripheral blood. These TCRs come from a human donor in a cohort sampled during active COVID-19.

Only a few counts were recorded for this clone. The chain employs TRBV7-9 and TRBJ1-1, with D possibly TRBD1 on 6 matching bases. Germline CDR1 SEHNR, CDR2 FQNEAQ (reference sequence). CDR3 length: 17 residues. The ends were cut back, 1 base at V and 6 bases at J, with 21 bases in the middle. For the CDR3, the DNA is TGTGCCAGCAGCTTAGAGTCGGCTTCAGGGGCGGGCGCTGAAGCTTTCTTT. Translation gives CASSLESASGAGAEAFF.

The rearrangement links TRBV3-1 (or the pseudogene TRBV3-2) to TRBJ1-2, with 8 bases fitting TRBD1. Trimming at V came to 5 bases and at J to 6 bases, leaving 5 bases not matched to a gene. This CDR3 has 13 amino acids. Germline loops: CDR1 LGHDT, CDR2 YNNKEL (reference sequence). In DNA, the CDR3 is TGTGCCAGCAGCGGAGGACAGGGCGATGGCTACACCTTC. Protein product: CASSGGQGDGYTF.

The chain carries TRBV30 and TRBJ1-5, with TRBD1 matching over 7 bases. V gave up 0 bases and J gave up 7 bases; unmatched junction bases: 12. Per germline, CDR1 GTSNPN and CDR2 SVGIG (reference sequence). The CDR3 sequence is 16 residues long. The CDR3 protein is CAWSVQRAGGDQPQHF. CDR3 nucleotides: TGTGCCTGGAGTGTACAGCGGGCAGGGGGAGACCAGCCCCAGCATTTT. The full variable domain, in which reference TRBV30 and TRBJ1-5 provide the parts outside the CDR3, is SQTIHQWPATLVQPVGSPLSLECTVEGTSNPNLYWYRQAAGRGLQLLFYSVGIGQISSEVPQNLSASRPQDRQFILSSKKLLLSDSGFYLCAWSVQRAGGDQPQHFGDGTRLSIL.

This chain connects TRBV7-2 to TRBJ1-3, with D perhaps matching TRBD1 (6 bases). The V and J ends lost 5 bases and 4 bases respectively, with 12 bases between them. The CDR3 consists of 14 residues. Germline lookup yields CDR1 SGHTA and CDR2 FQGNSA. The CDR3 spells CASSLDSTGNTIYF. The CDR3 region has the DNA TGTGCCAGCAGCCTGGACAGTACGGGAAACACCATATATTTT.

This chain joins TRBV5-4 and TRBJ1-2; D remains unclear. The germline CDR1 and CDR2 sequences are SGHNT and YYREEE (reference sequence). There are 14 residues in the CDR3. Trimming left V 0 bases short and J 4 bases short, with 10 bases between. This CDR3 is CASSLAGVGYGYTF. CDR3 coding DNA: TGTGCCAGCAGCTTGGCCGGGGTCGGCTATGGCTACACCTTC. Variable domain in full (rest from reference TRBV5-4 and TRBJ1-2): ETGVTQSPTHLIKTRGQQVTLRCSSQSGHNTVSWYQQALGQGPQFIFQYYREEENGRGNFPPRFSGLQFPNYSSELNVNALELDDSALYLCASSLAGVGYGYTFGSGTRLTVV.

The chain recombines TRBV18 with TRBJ1-1; no firm D call. CDR3 size: 13 residues. From germline, CDR1 is KGHSH and CDR2 LQKENI. Trimming stripped 4 bases from V and 4 bases from J, with 10 bases between. Written as DNA, the CDR3 is TGTGCCAGCTCACTGACTGGGAGCACTGAAGCTTTCTTT. Residues: CASSLTGSTEAFF.

The genes are TRBV6-2 or TRBV6-3 and TRBJ1-5; weak D call: TRBD1 (5 bases). The V gene's germline CDR1 is MNHEY and CDR2 SVGEGT. Trimming took off 0 bases at V and 6 bases at J, with 9 bases between the two ends. The CDR3 has 14 residues. This CDR3 is CASSYSDSSQPQHF. The CDR3 nucleotides read TGTGCCAGCAGTTACTCCGACAGTAGTCAGCCCCAGCATTTT.

The chain links TRBV12-5 to TRBJ2-3; TRBD2 is a possible D gene (5 bases). From germline, CDR1 is LGHNT and CDR2 FRNRAP. The CDR3 length is 12 residues. The V end was cut by 5 bases, the J end by 7 bases, with 10 bases between. The CDR3 region has the DNA TGTGCTAGTGGTCTCCGGGAATATACGCAGTATTTT. Amino acids: CASGLREYTQYF.

The rearrangement uses TRBV4-3 and TRBJ1-2, with 7 bases fitting TRBD1. Germline V gene data show CDR1 as LGHNA and CDR2 as YSLEER. V gave up 1 base and J gave up 7 bases; unmatched junction bases: 3. The CDR3 has 13 amino acids. The CDR3 reads CASSQGTGLGYTF. The CDR3, as DNA: TGCGCCAGCAGCCAAGGGACAGGCCTTGGCTACACCTTC.

In its sample, this clone was seen once. The chain employs TRBV6-6 and TRBJ2-1, with a possible D match to TRBD1 (5 bases). The germline V and J ends were trimmed by 5 bases and 4 bases, with 15 bases remaining between them. CDR1 is MNHNY, CDR2 SVGAGI, per germline (reference sequence). This CDR3 has 15 amino acids. Here the CDR3 reads CASSDQGRNYNEQFF. In DNA form, the CDR3 reads TGTGCCAGCAGTGACCAGGGTAGGAATTACAATGAGCAGTTCTTC.

This clone was seen a few times. The chain recombines TRBV19 with TRBJ1-6; the match to TRBD1 covers 8 bases. Germline V gene data show CDR1 as LNHDA and CDR2 as SQIVND (reference sequence). The CDR3 is 15 amino acids. J lost 10 bases, V lost 3 bases, and 8 bases had no gene match. The chain's CDR3 is CASSIVQGAESPLHF. As DNA, the CDR3 is TGTGCCAGTAGTATTGTTCAGGGGGCGGAATCACCCCTCCACTTT.

The chain employs TRBV6-5 and TRBJ1-6, with TRBD1 matching 10 bases. This CDR3 spans 15 amino acids. The germline gives CDR1 MNHEY, CDR2 SVGAGI. V was clipped by 5 bases and J by 11 bases; unmatched bases: 9. CDR3 region: CASSLNRDRGPPLHF. In DNA form, the CDR3 reads TGTGCCAGCAGTCTCAACCGGGACAGGGGTCCACCCCTCCACTTT.

The chain recombines TRBV30 with TRBJ1-2; a weak D match, TRBD1 (5 bases). Looked up from germline, CDR1 is GTSNPN and CDR2 is SVGIG (reference sequence). The ends were cut back, 0 bases at V and 7 bases at J, with 12 bases in the middle. CDR3 length: 13 amino acids. This CDR3 reads CAWSVAQGGGYTF. The CDR3 DNA reads TGTGCCTGGAGTGTTGCGCAGGGTGGTGGCTACACCTTC.

V is TRBV5-6 and J is TRBJ2-5; 8 bases agree with TRBD2. Trimming took 0 bases from V and 5 from J; bases not matched to a gene: 9. CDR3 length equals 16 residues. CDR1 is SGHDT and CDR2 is YYEEEE in the germline V gene. Here the CDR3 DNA reads TGTGCCAGCAGCTTGGTCGAAGCGGGAGCCCGGGAGACCCAGTACTTC. Translated, it gives CASSLVEAGARETQYF.

This sequence joins TRBV9 and TRBJ2-7; TRBD2 matches 7 bases. V gave up 0 bases and J gave up 7 bases; unmatched junction bases: 10. Per the germline V gene, CDR1 is SGDLS and CDR2 is YYNGEE. The CDR3 sequence is 15 residues long. In DNA form, the CDR3 reads TGTGCCAGCAGCGTAGAAGAGGGAGGGCTTTCGGAGCAGTACTTC. Residues: CASSVEEGGLSEQYF. The full variable domain, completed using reference TRBV9 and TRBJ2-7, is DSGVTQTPKHLITATGQRVTLRCSPRSGDLSVYWYQQSLDQGLQFLIQYYNGEERAKGNILERFSAQQFPDLHSELNLSSLELGDSALYFCASSVEEGGLSEQYFGPGTRLTVT.

V gene TRBV11-2 combines with J gene TRBJ1-2; D remains ambiguous. The germline V gene has CDR1 SGHAT and CDR2 FQNNGV. The CDR3 extends over 16 amino acids. V shed 3 bases and J shed 0 bases, with 14 bases lying between them. The chain's CDR3 is CASSFTNSKANYGYTF. The CDR3 DNA is TGTGCCAGCAGCTTCACCAACAGCAAAGCTAACTATGGCTACACCTTC.

The gene calls are TRBV5-6 and TRBJ1-6; 8 bases line up with TRBD1. Germline V lookup: CDR1 SGHDT, CDR2 YYEEEE. V was clipped by 3 bases and J by 7 bases; unmatched bases: 3. The CDR3 spans 14 residues. The CDR3 DNA follows: TGTGCCAGCAGCTCTCGGACAGGGAATTCACCCCTCCACTTT. Translating gives CASSSRTGNSPLHF.

The V and J genes are TRBV7-2 and TRBJ2-1, with 7 bases aligning to TRBD2. This CDR3 has 12 amino acids. With V trimmed by 5 bases and J by 10 bases, 5 bases remained unmatched. Germline lookup yields CDR1 SGHTA and CDR2 FQGNSA. CDR3: CASSRLAREQFF. Here the CDR3 DNA reads TGTGCCAGCAGCCGACTAGCACGGGAGCAGTTCTTC. The whole variable domain, remainder taken from reference TRBV7-2 and TRBJ2-1, is GAGVSQSPSNKVTEKGKDVELRCDPISGHTALYWYRQSLGQGLEFLIYFQGNSAPDKSGLPSDRFSAERTGGSVSTLTIQRTQQEDSAVYLCASSRLAREQFFGPGTRLTVL.

The CDR3 region has the DNA TGTGCCAGCAGCCCTACTAGCGGGAGTGGGTACGAGCAGTACTTC. Residues: CASSPTSGSGYEQYF. The V call is TRBV4-2, the J call TRBJ2-7; 11 bases line up with TRBD2. V shed 4 bases and J 4 bases; nucleotides not matched to a gene: 6. This CDR3 region has 15 residues. CDR1 LGHNA and CDR2 YNFKEQ come from the germline V gene.

The J gene is TRBJ1-1, the V gene TRBV5-1; D unclear. CDR3 size: 13 residues. Looked up from germline, CDR1 is SGHRS and CDR2 is YFSETQ. With 4 bases removed from V and 3 bases from J, the gap between germline ends came to 10 bases. CDR3 residues: CASSPDSYTEAFF. As DNA, the CDR3 is TGCGCCAGCAGCCCCGACTCTTACACTGAAGCTTTCTTT.

The sample holds a few counts of this clone. This chain connects TRBV11-2 to TRBJ1-1; 8 nucleotides agree with TRBD1. V trimming: 5 bases; J trimming: 10 bases; junction bases outside the gene matches: 9. The CDR3 loop spans 13 amino acids. The germline V gene has CDR1 SGHAT and CDR2 FQNNGV. In DNA, the CDR3 is TGTGCCAGCAGCCTCCGACAGGGGACATCAGCTTTCTTT. It codes for CASSLRQGTSAFF.

The gene calls are TRBV7-2 and TRBJ2-3, with 9 nucleotides matching TRBD2. Germline V gives CDR1 SGHTA, CDR2 FQGNSA. With 0 bases clipped from V and 5 bases from J, the junction kept 6 bases outside the gene matches. The CDR3 loop spans 16 amino acids. Written as DNA, the CDR3 is TGTGCCAGCAGCTTAGCGGGGCGGGGGGGCATAGATACGCAGTATTTT. It encodes CASSLAGRGGIDTQYF.

The chain couples TRBV18 to TRBJ2-7; D gene uncertain. The CDR3 has 17 amino acids. Germline V gene data show CDR1 as KGHSH and CDR2 as LQKENI. The V and J ends lost 3 bases and 5 bases respectively, with 23 bases between them. CDR3 in amino acids: CASSPGGLGSGDDEQYF. In DNA, the CDR3 is TGTGCCAGCTCACCCGGTGGCTTAGGATCCGGAGACGACGAGCAGTACTTC.

The chain has TRBV11-3 and TRBJ1-2; TRBD1 aligns across 7 bases. The germline gives CDR1 SGHNT, CDR2 YENEEA. V lost 5 bases and J lost 4; bases outside the gene matches: 7. This CDR3 has 14 amino acids. The CDR3 loop is CASSTWTGTYGYTF. CDR3 nucleotides: TGTGCCAGCAGCACCTGGACAGGTACCTATGGCTACACCTTC. Filled out from reference TRBV11-3 and TRBJ1-2, the complete variable domain reads EAGVVQSPRYKIIEKKQPVAFWCNPISGHNTLYWYLQNLGQGPELLIRYENEEAVDDSQLPKDRFSAERLKGVDSTLKIQPAELGDSAVYLCASSTWTGTYGYTFGSGTRLTVV.

V gene TRBV19 combines with J gene TRBJ1-2, with TRBD1 matching 12 bases. J was trimmed by 4 bases and V by 5 bases; bases with no gene match: 8. The CDR3 spans 16 residues. CDR1 and CDR2 (germline): LNHDA, SQIVND (reference sequence). CDR3 amino acids: CASSPGQGAFSYGYTF. The CDR3 DNA is TGTGCCAGTAGTCCGGGACAGGGGGCTTTCAGCTATGGCTACACCTTC.

V and J are TRBV6-6 and TRBJ2-3, with 13 bases aligning to TRBD2. Unmatched junction bases numbered 8, after V lost 6 bases and J lost 5 bases. The CDR3 runs 16 residues. Germline CDR1 reads MNHNY; CDR2 reads SVGAGI (reference sequence). For the CDR3, the DNA is TGTGCCAGCAGCCGCGGACTAGCGGGAGTGGTAGATACGCAGTATTTT. It is translated as CASSRGLAGVVDTQYF.

V is TRBV9 and J is TRBJ1-3; tentatively, D is TRBD1 (5 bases). Germline loops: CDR1 SGDLS, CDR2 YYNGEE. The germline V and J ends were trimmed by 3 bases and 0 bases, with 16 bases remaining between them. The CDR3 extends over 17 amino acids. CDR3 DNA: TGTGCCAGCAGCGCGACCCTCGGGGGACCCTCTGGAAACACCATATATTTT. It translates to CASSATLGGPSGNTIYF.

The chain is built from TRBV27 and TRBJ2-3; 12 bases are a match to TRBD2. From germline, CDR1 is MNHEY and CDR2 SMNVEV (reference sequence). The length of the CDR3 is 17 residues. J was trimmed by 2 bases and V by 2 bases; bases with no gene match: 5. Here the CDR3 reads CASSLGLAGFYTDTQYF. CDR3 nucleotide sequence: TGTGCCAGCAGTTTAGGACTAGCGGGGTTTTACACAGATACGCAGTATTTT.

The V gene is TRBV29-1, the J gene TRBJ1-1; possible D gene TRBD1, 6 bases. The CDR3 covers 16 residues. Germline assignment: CDR1 SQVTM and CDR2 ANQGSEA. V dropped 1 base and J dropped 6 bases, with 21 bases sitting between them. CDR3 nucleotide sequence: TGCAGCGTTGAAGTCCCCCGCGGGGGGCGGAGGTCTGAAGCTTTCTTT. Translation: CSVEVPRGGRRSEAFF.

The chain carries TRBV6-2 or TRBV6-3 and TRBJ1-5, with 9 bases fitting TRBD1. Germline CDR1 MNHEY, CDR2 SVGEGT. J was trimmed by 1 base and V by 4 bases; bases with no gene match: 5. There are 16 residues in the CDR3. This CDR3 is CASSLQGAGSNQPQHF. For the CDR3, the DNA is TGTGCCAGCAGTTTACAGGGGGCCGGAAGCAATCAGCCCCAGCATTTT.